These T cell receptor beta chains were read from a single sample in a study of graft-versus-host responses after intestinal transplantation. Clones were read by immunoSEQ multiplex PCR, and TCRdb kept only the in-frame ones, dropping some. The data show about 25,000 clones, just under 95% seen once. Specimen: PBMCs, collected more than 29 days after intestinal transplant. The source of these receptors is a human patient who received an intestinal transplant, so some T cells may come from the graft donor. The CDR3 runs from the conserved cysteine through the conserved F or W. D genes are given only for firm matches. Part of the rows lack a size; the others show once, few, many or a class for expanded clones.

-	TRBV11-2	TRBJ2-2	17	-	TGTGCCAGCAGCTTCGGGGACCCTGCGAGACTGACCGGGGAGCTGTTTTTT	CASSFGDPARLTGELFF
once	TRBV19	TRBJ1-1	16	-	TGTGCCAGTAGTATAGCGGATTCCGAGTGGGACACTGAAGCTTTCTTT	CASSIADSEWDTEAFF
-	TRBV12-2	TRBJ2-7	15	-	TGTGCAAGTCGCTTAGTAGCGGGAGTAAACCACGAGCAGTACTTC	CASRLVAGVNHEQYF
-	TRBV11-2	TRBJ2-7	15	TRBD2	TGTGCCAGCAGCGCCGGGACTAGCGGATCCTACGAGCAGTACTTC	CASSAGTSGSYEQYF
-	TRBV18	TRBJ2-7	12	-	TGTGCCAGCTCACAGGGTAGGTACGAGCAGTACTTC	CASSQGRYEQYF
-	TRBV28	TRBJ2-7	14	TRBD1	TGTGCCAGCAGTACCGGGACAGGGTGGTACGAGCAGTACTTC	CASSTGTGWYEQYF
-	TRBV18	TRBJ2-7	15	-	TGTGCCAGCTCACAAATACAGGGACCCTACAACGAGCAGTACTTC	CASSQIQGPYNEQYF
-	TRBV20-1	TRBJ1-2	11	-	TGCAGTATCCCGCCATCCCAGGGCTACACCTTC	CSIPPSQGYTF
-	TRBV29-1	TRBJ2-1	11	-	TGCAGCGTGCTATCGCCCAATGAGCAGTTCTTC	CSVLSPNEQFF
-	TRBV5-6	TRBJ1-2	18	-	TGTGCCAGCAGCTCCAGCCGAGGTAGGGCGGACTCTAACTATGGCTACACCTTC	CASSSSRGRADSNYGYTF
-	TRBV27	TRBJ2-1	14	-	TGTGCCAGCAGATCTTCAGCGGGCTACAATGAGCAGTTCTTC	CASRSSAGYNEQFF
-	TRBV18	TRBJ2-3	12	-	TGTGCCAGCTCACTTTACACAGATACGCAGTATTTT	CASSLYTDTQYF
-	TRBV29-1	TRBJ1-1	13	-	TGCAGCGTTGAAGATACTAGGGGATCTGAAGCTTTCTTT	CSVEDTRGSEAFF
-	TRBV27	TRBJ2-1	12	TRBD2	TGTGCCAGCGGTAGCGGGGTCAATGAGCAGTTCTTC	CASGSGVNEQFF
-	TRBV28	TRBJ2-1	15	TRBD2	TGTGCCAGCAGCCCGACTAGCGGGAGAAGTAATGAGCAGTTCTTC	CASSPTSGRSNEQFF
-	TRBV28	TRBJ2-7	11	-	TGTGCCTCCGGGTGGGATTACGAGCAGTACTTC	CASGWDYEQYF
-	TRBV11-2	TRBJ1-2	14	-	TGTGCCAGCAGCTTAGTTAGTCTGTCCTATGGCTACACCTTC	CASSLVSLSYGYTF
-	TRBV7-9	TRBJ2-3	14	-	TGTGCCAGCACCCAACTACAAGACACAGATACGCAGTATTTT	CASTQLQDTDTQYF
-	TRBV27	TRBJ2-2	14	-	TGTGCCAGCAGTTTAGGACAGTACACCGGGGAGCTGTTTTTT	CASSLGQYTGELFF
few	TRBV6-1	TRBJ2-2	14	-	TGTGCCAGCAGACCTACAGGGAACACCGGGGAGCTGTTTTTT	CASRPTGNTGELFF
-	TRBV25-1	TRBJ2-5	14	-	TGTGCCAGCAGTGGATTTGCCGGCAGTCCAACCCAGTACTTC	CASSGFAGSPTQYF
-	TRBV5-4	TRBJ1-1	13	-	TGTGCCAGCAGCTTAACGGTTAACACTGAAGCTTTCTTT	CASSLTVNTEAFF
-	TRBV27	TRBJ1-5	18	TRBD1	TGTGCCAGCAGTCCATCCGGGACAGGCTATATGGGCAATCAGCCCCAGCATTTT	CASSPSGTGYMGNQPQHF
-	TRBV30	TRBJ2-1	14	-	TGTGCCTGGGTCACTGGGGGGAGTTACAATGAGCAGTTCTTC	CAWVTGGSYNEQFF
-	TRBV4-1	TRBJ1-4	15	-	TGCGCCAGCAGCCGTCTTCTCGCTGGGGGTGAAAAACTGTTTTTT	CASSRLLAGGEKLFF
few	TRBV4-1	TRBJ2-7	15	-	TGCGCCAGCAGCCAAGTAAATAGCGCAACCTACGAGCAGTACTTC	CASSQVNSATYEQYF
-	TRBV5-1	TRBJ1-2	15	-	TGCGCCAGCAGCTTGATTCGAGGAGCTAACTATGGCTACACCTTC	CASSLIRGANYGYTF
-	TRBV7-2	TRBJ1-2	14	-	TGTGCCAGCAGCTTCCCACCTAATAACTATGGCTACACCTTC	CASSFPPNNYGYTF
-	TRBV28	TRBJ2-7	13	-	TGTGCCAGCAGAAAACAGGGATCCTACGAGCAGTACTTC	CASRKQGSYEQYF
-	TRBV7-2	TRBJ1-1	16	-	TGTGCCAGCAGCTTAGTCGGTGTCAAGGGAGGCACTGAAGCTTTCTTT	CASSLVGVKGGTEAFF
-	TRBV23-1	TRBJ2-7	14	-	TGCGCCAGCAGTCAATCGGGGACCGTTTACGAGCAGTACTTC	CASSQSGTVYEQYF
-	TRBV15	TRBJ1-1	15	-	TGTGCCACCAGCAGAGAATCGACACCTAAGATTGAAGCTTTCTTT	CATSRESTPKIEAFF
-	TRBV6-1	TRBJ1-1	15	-	TGTGCCAGCAGTGCCGGACAGAGGATAAACACTGAAGCTTTCTTT	CASSAGQRINTEAFF
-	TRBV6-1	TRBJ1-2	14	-	TGTGCCAGCAGCCCGGGGGGGGCTCACTATGGCTACACCTTC	CASSPGGAHYGYTF
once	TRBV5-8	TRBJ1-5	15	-	TGTGCCAGCAACCTCAGGGGCGCACCAGACCAGCCCCAGCATTTT	CASNLRGAPDQPQHF
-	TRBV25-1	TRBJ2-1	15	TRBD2	TGTGCCAGCATATCCGGGACTAGCGGATACAATGAGCAGTTCTTC	CASISGTSGYNEQFF
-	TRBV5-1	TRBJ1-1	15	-	TGCGCCAGCAGCATGTCCGGGACAATGAACACTGAAGCTTTCTTT	CASSMSGTMNTEAFF
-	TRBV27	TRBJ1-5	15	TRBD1	TGTGCCAGCCCCTTCCTCCGGGACAGGGGCCAGCCCCAGCATTTT	CASPFLRDRGQPQHF
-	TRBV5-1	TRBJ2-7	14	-	TGCGCCAGCAGCTTGAGGGGAAACTCCTACGAGCAGTACTTC	CASSLRGNSYEQYF
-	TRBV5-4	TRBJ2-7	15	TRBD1	TGTGCCAGCAGCCATCCGGGACAGGGAAGCCCCGAGCAGTACTTC	CASSHPGQGSPEQYF
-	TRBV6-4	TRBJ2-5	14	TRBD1	TGTGCCAGCAGTGGTGGGACAGATCAAGAGACCCAGTACTTC	CASSGGTDQETQYF
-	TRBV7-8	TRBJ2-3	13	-	TGTGCCAGCACCGAGCCAGGGACAGATACGCAGTATTTT	CASTEPGTDTQYF
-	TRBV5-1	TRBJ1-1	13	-	TGCGCCAGTTCCGAAACAGGGAACACTGAAGCTTTCTTT	CASSETGNTEAFF
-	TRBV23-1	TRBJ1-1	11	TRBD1	TGCGCCAGCAGAAACAGGGGCGCGGCTTTCTTT	CASRNRGAAFF
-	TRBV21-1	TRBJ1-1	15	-	TGTGCCACCCATTGTCCAGGGAAAAGGAACACTGAAGCTTTCTTT	CATHCPGKRNTEAFF
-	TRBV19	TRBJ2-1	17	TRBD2	TGTGCCAGTAGTATACAAAAGGGACTAGCGTGCTACAATGAGCAGTTCTTC	CASSIQKGLACYNEQFF
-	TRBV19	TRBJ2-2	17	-	TGTGCCAGTAGTATAGACCGCAAGGGACCGCCCACCGGGGAGCTGTTTTTT	CASSIDRKGPPTGELFF
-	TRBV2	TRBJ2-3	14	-	TGTGCCAGCAGAGTGAGAGGGGCCACAGATACGCAGTATTTT	CASRVRGATDTQYF
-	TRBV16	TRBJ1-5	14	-	TGTGCCAGCAGCCGAGGGACCGAAAATCAGCCCCAGCATTTT	CASSRGTENQPQHF
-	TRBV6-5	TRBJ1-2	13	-	TGTGCCAGCAGTTACTCCGGGGTAGACGGCTACACCTTC	CASSYSGVDGYTF
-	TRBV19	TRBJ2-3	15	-	TGTGCCAGTAGGAACCTAGTGGCGGGCACAGATACGCAGTATTTT	CASRNLVAGTDTQYF
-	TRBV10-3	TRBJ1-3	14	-	TGTGCCATCTCCCAACCGGACTCTGGAAACACCATATATTTT	CAISQPDSGNTIYF
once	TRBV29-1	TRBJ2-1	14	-	TGCAGCGTTGAGGTCGAGGGCTCCTACAATGAGCAGTTCTTC	CSVEVEGSYNEQFF
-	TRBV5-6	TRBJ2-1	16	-	TGTGCCAGCAGTGATGAGGCGGGAATGCAGTCCAATGAGCAGTTCTTC	CASSDEAGMQSNEQFF
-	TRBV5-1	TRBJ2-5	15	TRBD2	TGCGCCAGCAGCGGGGGTCTAGCGGGAAAGGAGACCCAGTACTTC	CASSGGLAGKETQYF
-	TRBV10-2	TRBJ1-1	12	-	TGCGCCAGCAGGGCAATGAACACTGAAGCTTTCTTT	CASRAMNTEAFF
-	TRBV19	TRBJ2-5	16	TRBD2	TGTGCCAGTAGGAGGCTGGGTAGCGGGAACCAAGAGACCCAGTACTTC	CASRRLGSGNQETQYF